This T cell receptor (beta chain) was recorded in a study of CD8 T cells in Susac syndrome. An amount of RNA that ranged from roughly 0.45 to 1 ug was reverse transcribed with random hexamers. An immunoSEQ multiplex PCR amplified TCR beta CDR3 over 54 Vbeta and 13 Jbeta. Each CDR3 protein is one row after TCRdb ran MiXCR on the immunoSEQ multiplex PCR reads. The sample lists about 27,000 distinct CDR3 sequences; around 94% were seen once. The healthy controls were matched to patients by age and sex. V was pared by 4 bases and J by 3 bases, with 16 bases of the junction left unmatched. The CDR3 length is 19 residues. The germline gives CDR1 LGHDT, CDR2 YNNKEL (reference sequence).

Sequencing was carried out using CD8+ T cells from PBMCs. The chain couples TRBV3-1 to TRBJ2-5; 11 nucleotides match TRBD2. The sequence derives from a human donor in good health. The CDR3 coding sequence is TGTGCCAGCAGCCTGGGTTACTGGGCTAGCGGGGGGTCAGAAGAGACCCAGTACTTC. Its protein product is CASSLGYWASGGSEETQYF.